This TCR beta chain stems from a study of blood T cell repertoires in COVID-19. At the level of the study: From the United States, Italy and Spain came samples of acute and convalescent COVID-19. T cells, B-cell-depleted T cells, or PBMCs supplied cDNA or gDNA.

V was clipped by 5 bases and J by 7 bases, with 15 bases between them. Germline lookup yields CDR1 SQVTM and CDR2 ANQGSEA. There are 12 residues in the CDR3. This clone was picked up a small number of times. The authors' processing: Nucleated cell counts were estimated from reference gene primer amplification. The repertoire was sequenced with immunoSEQ multiplex PCR; TCRdb's copy has only in-frame clones and lacks some. The V and J calls and clone size were taken over from that table, and D and trimming were inferred from the DNA. The top ten clones hold roughly 2% of a sample with about 310,000 clones, roughly 87% of them seen once.

Specimen: peripheral blood. This TCR was sampled from a man in his late teens or twenties with active or convalescent COVID-19. The chain joins TRBV29-1 to TRBJ2-7, with a weak D call TRBD2 (5 bases). The CDR3 DNA sequence: TGCAGCGTTCAGGACTTCCCCTTGGAGCAGTACTTC. This encodes CSVQDFPLEQYF.